The clone carrying this T cell receptor beta chain came up a few times. This sample was taken from a study of blood T cells in healthy people across ages. Primed by a sample-barcoded 5' primer and a J-beta primer mix, a second PCR proceeded for 7 to 11 cycles. TCRdb reprocessed the 5' RACE reads via MiXCR and lists one record per CDR3 protein. The sample comprises 1.5 million to 2 million distinct CDR3 sequences, about 39% of which are singletons, and under 25% rests with the top ten. What was sequenced was blood. The receptor was isolated from a human donor in good health.

The CDR3 region has the DNA TGTGCCAGCAGCTCACTAGCAAATCTTTTCACAGATACGCAGTATTTT. It encodes CASSSLANLFTDTQYF. V is TRBV7-2 and J is TRBJ2-3; possibly TRBD2 for D (6 bases). The V end was cut by 4 bases, the J end by 2 bases, with 16 bases between. The germline V gene encodes CDR1 SGHTA and CDR2 FQGNSA. The CDR3 is 16 amino acids. Full variable domain (rest looked up from reference TRBV7-2 and TRBJ2-3): GAGVSQSPSNKVTEKGKDVELRCDPISGHTALYWYRQSLGQGLEFLIYFQGNSAPDKSGLPSDRFSAERTGGSVSTLTIQRTQQEDSAVYLCASSSLANLFTDTQYFGPGTRLTVL.